The rows below give T cell receptor beta chains drawn from one sample of a study of blood T cell repertoires in COVID-19. Method: immunoSEQ multiplex PCR; TCRdb's copy keeps in-frame clones and lacks some. The data contain roughly 250,000 clones, just over 90% of them singletons. Specimen: PBMCs or T cells enriched from blood (not recorded which). Receptors were obtained from a woman under 30 who had recovered from COVID-19. The conserved cysteine and the conserved F or W are not part of the CDR3 here.

CDR3 protein: ATSDPGRNTIY
J gene: TRBJ1-3
V gene: TRBV24-1

CDR3 protein: ASTSAGVSYEQY
J gene: TRBJ2-7
V gene: TRBV6-5

CDR3 protein: ASSPLPPFSASTDTQY
J gene: TRBJ2-3
V gene: TRBV28

CDR3 protein: ASSIQGDRAGATEAF
J gene: TRBJ1-1
V gene: TRBV19

CDR3 protein: ATSDYPTGTNYGYT
J gene: TRBJ1-2
V gene: TRBV24-1

CDR3 protein: AIQSGKTQETQY
J gene: TRBJ2-5
V gene: TRBV10-3

CDR3 protein: ASSPLPGSGNTIY
J gene: TRBJ1-3
V gene: TRBV7-2

CDR3 protein: ASRRLAGGNEQF
J gene: TRBJ2-1
V gene: TRBV3-1/TRBV3-2

CDR3 protein: ASSLERGRGYT
J gene: TRBJ1-2
V gene: TRBV5-1

CDR3 protein: ASSYSQGEQF
J gene: TRBJ2-1
V gene: TRBV5-1

CDR3 protein: ASSQDQAGAAYNSPLH
J gene: TRBJ1-6
V gene: TRBV4-2

CDR3 protein: ATSGSGARSYNEQF
J gene: TRBJ2-1
V gene: TRBV24-1

CDR3 protein: ASSPGTGRNTGELF
J gene: TRBJ2-2
V gene: TRBV19

CDR3 protein: ASSQDSGHTEAF
J gene: TRBJ1-1
V gene: TRBV3-1/TRBV3-2

CDR3 protein: ASRGQGNQPQH
J gene: TRBJ1-5
V gene: TRBV2

CDR3 protein: ASSKPGQGGYT
J gene: TRBJ1-2
V gene: TRBV21-1